These T cell receptor beta chains were read from a single sample in a study of T cell responses to AZD1222 COVID-19 vaccine. This table comes from immunoSEQ multiplex PCR, and its TCRdb copy is limited to in-frame clones, with some not included. The sample shows approximately 90,000 clones, about 87% of them seen only once. This specimen was peripheral blood, taken on day 0 of AZD1222 vaccination. The receptors stem from an adult in good health. Each CDR3 is given with its conserved first and last residue. The D gene is left open where the match is weak. Some rows mark clone size as missing; the rest say once, few, many or name a class of expanded clone.

cdr3_aa cdr3_nt j_call v_call d_call clone_size
CASSLMAGVSYNEQFF TGCGCCAGCAGCTTGATGGCGGGAGTCTCCTACAATGAGCAGTTCTTC TRBJ2-1 TRBV5-1 TRBD2 NA
CASSPEGQKNQPQHF TGCGCCAGCAGCCCAGAAGGCCAGAAGAATCAGCCCCAGCATTTT TRBJ1-5 TRBV5-1 NA NA
CASTPGVRGNFSFNQPQHF TGTGCCAGCACCCCCGGGGTCAGGGGAAATTTCAGTTTCAATCAGCCCCAGCATTTT TRBJ1-5 TRBV21-1 NA NA
CATSDSDRKNIQYF TGTGCCACCAGTGATTCTGACAGAAAAAACATTCAGTACTTC TRBJ2-4 TRBV24-1 NA NA
CASSLSRGSGGETQYF TGTGCCAGCTCACTTTCTCGCGGGAGTGGAGGGGAGACCCAGTACTTC TRBJ2-5 TRBV18 TRBD2 NA
CASSQEIGNQPQHF TGTGCCAGCAGCCAAGAGATCGGCAATCAGCCCCAGCATTTT TRBJ1-5 TRBV4-2 NA NA
CASSQDFGLAGSYEQYF TGTGCCAGCAGCCAAGATTTCGGACTAGCGGGTTCCTACGAGCAGTACTTC TRBJ2-7 TRBV14 TRBD2 NA
CASSSGTGGDYGYTF TGTGCCAGCAGTTCCGGGACAGGGGGCGACTATGGCTACACCTTC TRBJ1-2 TRBV2 TRBD1 NA
CAISRDDNEQFF TGTGCCATCAGCCGGGACGACAATGAGCAGTTCTTC TRBJ2-1 TRBV10-3 NA once
CSVEVQGRTEAFF TGCAGCGTTGAGGTCCAGGGGAGGACTGAAGCTTTCTTT TRBJ1-1 TRBV29-1 NA NA
CASSIGAVSNQPQHF TGTGCCAGTAGTATTGGGGCAGTTAGCAATCAGCCCCAGCATTTT TRBJ1-5 TRBV19 NA once
CASSVVGRVAGPTTGELFF TGTGCCAGCAGCGTAGTTGGTAGGGTTGCGGGGCCCACCACCGGGGAGCTGTTTTTT TRBJ2-2 TRBV9 NA NA
CASSSEGAPDTEAFF TGTGCCAGTAGTTCAGAGGGGGCGCCGGATACTGAAGCTTTCTTT TRBJ1-1 TRBV19 TRBD1 NA
CASRAFGTGGTEAFF TGTGCCAGCAGGGCCTTTGGGACAGGGGGCACTGAAGCTTTCTTT TRBJ1-1 TRBV6-5 TRBD1 NA
CASSQVTYYGYTF TGTGCCAGCAGCCAAGTAACGTACTATGGCTACACCTTC TRBJ1-2 TRBV3-1/TRBV3-2 NA once
CASSSRAGNEQFF TGTGCCAGCAGCTCAAGAGCCGGAAATGAGCAGTTCTTC TRBJ2-1 TRBV11-2 NA NA
CASSLVLAGSSYNEQFF TGCGCCAGCAGCTTGGTCCTCGCGGGGAGCTCCTACAATGAGCAGTTCTTC TRBJ2-1 TRBV5-1 NA NA
CASSLGYGQGTNEQFF TGTGCCAGCAGCTTGGGTTACGGACAGGGAACCAATGAGCAGTTCTTC TRBJ2-1 TRBV5-4 TRBD1 NA
CASRGNGRLYGYTF TGTGCCAGCAGGGGAAATGGCAGGCTCTATGGCTACACCTTC TRBJ1-2 TRBV6-5 NA NA
CASSQEGGSSYEQYF TGTGCCAGCAGCCAAGAGGGAGGGAGCTCCTACGAGCAGTACTTC TRBJ2-7 TRBV4-2 TRBD2 NA
CASSLDRTNTGELFF TGTGCCAGCAGTCTAGACAGGACGAACACCGGGGAGCTGTTTTTT TRBJ2-2 TRBV2 NA NA
CASSVGTGDTGNTIYF TGTGCCAGCAGCGTAGGGACAGGGGATACTGGAAACACCATATATTTT TRBJ1-3 TRBV9 TRBD1 NA
CASSSPGLAPNEQFF TGTGCCAGCAGTTCCCCGGGACTAGCTCCCAATGAGCAGTTCTTC TRBJ2-1 TRBV6-2/TRBV6-3 TRBD2 NA
CAWKWSAGRDSPLHF TGTGCCTGGAAGTGGAGTGCAGGGAGGGACTCACCCCTCCACTTT TRBJ1-6 TRBV30 NA NA
CASRVGDRVNTEAFF TGTGCCAGCAGAGTTGGGGACAGGGTGAACACTGAAGCTTTCTTT TRBJ1-1 TRBV28 TRBD1 NA
CASSPFKIRQGSSNYNSPLHF TGTGCCAGCAGTCCTTTTAAAATCCGACAGGGGTCTAGCAATTATAATTCACCCCTCCACTTT TRBJ1-6 TRBV27 TRBD1 NA
CASSPLRVGQNSPLHF TGTGCCAGCTCACCCCTCAGGGTGGGGCAGAATTCACCCCTCCACTTT TRBJ1-6 TRBV18 NA NA
CASSEGLREQYF TGCGCCAGCAGTGAGGGATTACGCGAGCAGTACTTC TRBJ2-7 TRBV10-1 NA many
CASSFEDTQYF TGTGCCAGCAGTTTCGAAGATACGCAGTATTTT TRBJ2-3 TRBV28 NA NA
CASSYSRTSGNTIYF TGTGCCAGCAGTTACTCAAGGACGTCGGGAAACACCATATATTTT TRBJ1-3 TRBV6-5 NA NA
CSVGSGSGEQYF TGCAGCGTTGGTAGCGGGAGTGGCGAGCAGTACTTC TRBJ2-7 TRBV29-1 TRBD2 many
CASSGDRGPETQYF TGTGCCAGCAGCGGGGACAGGGGGCCGGAGACCCAGTACTTC TRBJ2-5 TRBV7-9 TRBD1 NA
CASSERDRVSTPEAFF TGTGCCAGCAGTGAACGGGACAGGGTTAGTACGCCTGAAGCTTTCTTT TRBJ1-1 TRBV6-1 TRBD1 few
CASSLARGETQYF TGCGCCAGCAGCTTGGCCCGGGGGGAGACCCAGTACTTC TRBJ2-5 TRBV5-1 NA NA
CASSSRLGLAGTGELFF TGTGCCAGCAGCTCCCGACTGGGGCTAGCGGGAACCGGGGAGCTGTTTTTT TRBJ2-2 TRBV5-4 TRBD2 few
CACSTQVLNEQFF TGTGCCTGTTCTACACAGGTCCTCAATGAGCAGTTCTTC TRBJ2-1 TRBV6-5 NA NA
CASSLNPRTSGYEQYF TGTGCCAGCAGCCTGAACCCCCGGACTAGCGGCTACGAGCAGTACTTC TRBJ2-7 TRBV21-1 NA NA
CASSLDPVYGYTF TGTGCCAGCAGCTTGGACCCAGTCTATGGCTACACCTTC TRBJ1-2 TRBV5-4 NA NA
CATQREGRGRYEQYF TGTGCCACTCAAAGGGAGGGCAGGGGGCGTTACGAGCAGTACTTC TRBJ2-7 TRBV6-5 NA NA
CASSKGTGNYNEQFF TGCGCCAGCAGCAAGGGGACAGGTAATTACAATGAGCAGTTCTTC TRBJ2-1 TRBV5-1 TRBD1 NA